The 32 T cell receptor beta chains reported below all come from one sample, sequenced in a study of shared clonotypes between healthy human individuals. Sequenced by immunoSEQ multiplex PCR; TCRdb stores in-frame clones only, minus some. The table records 450,000 to 550,000 clones, 75% to 85% of them present only once. Sample: PBMCs. The receptors were sampled from a woman between 40 and 55 years old in good health. Some clones in this sample may be carry-over from other donors' samples.

The chain employs TRBV2 and TRBJ1-1; D is uncertain. Trimming took 6 bases from V and 1 from J, leaving 12 bases between them. Germline V gives CDR1 SNHLY, CDR2 FYNNEI. This CDR3 spans 14 amino acids. The CDR3: CASSLYVRNTEAFF. As DNA, the CDR3 is TGTGCCAGCAGCCTATATGTTCGGAACACTGAAGCTTTCTTT.

In nucleotides, the CDR3 is TGTGCCAGAAGCAGAAACAGGGATGGAGACGAGCAGTACTTC. Translated, it gives CARSRNRDGDEQYF. V and J are TRBV5-3 and TRBJ2-7; D is perhaps TRBD1 (6 bases). TRBV5-3 is an ORF, and what it does is uncertain. V lost 4 bases and J lost 5, with 16 bases in between. The length of the CDR3 is 14 residues.

V is TRBV4-2 and J is TRBJ2-1; the match to TRBD2 covers 9 bases. Germline-derived CDR1 and CDR2 are LGHNA and YNFKEQ. V was clipped by 4 bases and J by 7 bases; unmatched bases: 11. CDR3 length: 16 amino acids. Here the CDR3 DNA reads TGTGCCAGCAGCCCAGGTAACGCGGGAGGGTTTAATGAGCAGTTCTTC. It specifies CASSPGNAGGFNEQFF.

The V gene is TRBV29-1, the J gene TRBJ2-7; D possibly corresponds to TRBD2 (6 bases). Trimming pared 7 bases from V and 3 bases from J, leaving 10 bases between. Germline V gene sequence: CDR1 SQVTM, CDR2 ANQGSEA. This CDR3 is 11 amino acids long. The CDR3 DNA sequence: TGCAGCGGGGGGGACGGCTACGAGCAGTACTTC. Its translation is CSGGDGYEQYF.

The chain carries TRBV27 and TRBJ2-7; 10 bases agree with TRBD1. CDR1 and CDR2 (germline): MNHEY, SMNVEV (reference sequence). The CDR3 runs 15 residues. Trimming took 5 bases from V and 3 from J; bases not matched to a gene: 7. The CDR3 reads CASSIRQGAIYEQYF. In DNA, the CDR3 is TGTGCCAGCAGTATCCGACAGGGGGCCATCTACGAGCAGTACTTC.

J is TRBJ2-7 and V is TRBV5-4, with 9 bases lining up with TRBD2. Looked up from germline, CDR1 is SGHNT and CDR2 is YYREEE (reference sequence). Losses at the gene ends were 0 bases for V and 5 bases for J; bases not matched to a gene: 15. CDR3 length equals 18 residues. CDR3 bases: TGTGCCAGCAGCTTGGAGCTGGCGGGAGGGCCTAGTCTCCACGAGCAGTACTTC. As protein: CASSLELAGGPSLHEQYF.

The gene calls are TRBV28 and TRBJ1-2, with 12 bases that match TRBD1. This CDR3 comprises 17 residues. CDR1 and CDR2 from the germline V gene are MDHEN and SYDVKM. Germline trimming cut 6 bases from V and 4 bases from J; bases unmatched to any gene: 12. CDR3 sequence (DNA): TGTGCCAGCAGAGCCGGAACCGGGACAGGGGGCATCTATGGCTACACCTTC. Protein sequence: CASRAGTGTGGIYGYTF.

The chain has TRBV28 and TRBJ1-1; D uncertain. CDR1 MDHEN and CDR2 SYDVKM come from the germline V gene. The CDR3 covers 14 residues. Trimming cost V 0 bases and J 4 bases, with 9 bases left between them. The CDR3 DNA reads as TGTGCCAGCAGTTTATGGGAAAGGTCCACTGAAGCTTTCTTT. Protein product: CASSLWERSTEAFF.

The V call is TRBV7-9, the J call TRBJ2-2; TRBD2 is a possible D gene (5 bases). The CDR3 length is 13 residues. The V gene's germline CDR1 is SEHNR and CDR2 FQNEAQ (reference sequence). The DNA for the CDR3 is TGTGTCACTAGGCTAATTAACACCGGGGAGCTGTTTTTT. Translating gives CVTRLINTGELFF.

The chain recombines TRBV4-3 with TRBJ2-1; 12 bases map to TRBD2. This CDR3 comprises 18 residues. The germline CDR1 and CDR2 sequences are LGHNA and YSLEER. The V and J ends lost 4 bases and 4 bases, in that order; junction bases with no gene match: 11. The CDR3 DNA sequence: TGCGCCAGCAGCCCGACTACGACTAGCGGGAGTTGGTACAATGAGCAGTTCTTC. Translation: CASSPTTTSGSWYNEQFF.

This chain links TRBV11-2 with TRBJ2-7, with D perhaps given as TRBD1 or TRBD2 (5 bases each). Germline V gene lookup returns CDR1 SGHAT and CDR2 FQNNGV. Trimming removed 5 bases from V and 7 bases from J, with 21 bases in between. CDR3 length: 15 residues. Here the CDR3 reads CASSLHPGTVGEQYF. Here the CDR3 DNA reads TGTGCCAGCAGCCTCCATCCCGGGACCGTAGGTGAGCAGTACTTC.

This chain links TRBV5-1 with TRBJ2-5; the D gene is possibly TRBD1 (6 bases). The end of the DNA aligns better with TRBJ2-7, so the J call may be wrong. Germline CDR1 reads SGHRS; CDR2 reads YFSETQ. The CDR3 length is 13 residues. For the CDR3, the DNA is TGCGCCAGCAGCCGAGACAGGCCCTACGAGCAGTACTTC. Translated, it gives CASSRDRPYEQYF.

The chain is built from TRBV2 and TRBJ1-3, with TRBD1 as a possible D gene (6 bases). The CDR3 is made up of 16 amino acids. V shed 7 bases and J shed 4 bases, with 20 bases lying between them. The germline V gene encodes CDR1 SNHLY and CDR2 FYNNEI. DNA of the CDR3: TGTGCCAGCATGTTGGACCGACAGGTGGAAGGAAACACCATATATTTT. It codes for CASMLDRQVEGNTIYF.

CDR3 protein: CASRQTSGSWETQYF. The CDR3 region has the DNA TGTGCCAGCAGGCAGACTAGCGGGAGTTGGGAGACCCAGTACTTC. The genes are TRBV6-5 and TRBJ2-5; 12 bases match TRBD2. The CDR3 totals 15 residues. Germline V gene data show CDR1 as MNHEY and CDR2 as SVGAGI. V lost 6 bases and J lost 5; bases outside the gene matches: 7.

The chain employs TRBV2 and TRBJ2-3; 8 bases align to TRBD2. V trimming: 5 bases; J trimming: 2 bases; junction bases outside the gene matches: 12. CDR3 length: 17 amino acids. Germline loops: CDR1 SNHLY, CDR2 FYNNEI. CDR3 bases: TGTGCCAGCAGTTCCCCGGGACTAGGATCCCACACAGATACGCAGTATTTT. This codes for CASSSPGLGSHTDTQYF. Full variable domain (outside the CDR3, taken from reference TRBV2 and TRBJ2-3): EPEVTQTPSHQVTQMGQEVILRCVPISNHLYFYWYRQILGQKVEFLVSFYNNEISEKSEIFDDQFSVERPDGSNFTLKIRSTKLEDSAMYFCASSSPGLGSHTDTQYFGPGTRLTVL.

The chain is built from TRBV4-3 and TRBJ2-3, with no clear D. Trimming shortened V by 0 bases and J by 2 bases, and 6 bases separated the two germline ends. Germline V gives CDR1 LGHNA, CDR2 YSLEER. The CDR3 contains 14 residues. CDR3 loop: CASSQDHLTDTQYF. As DNA, the CDR3 is TGCGCCAGCAGCCAAGACCATCTCACAGATACGCAGTATTTT.

The chain has TRBV4-1 and TRBJ2-7; the match to TRBD1 covers 7 bases. V gave up 5 bases and J gave up 3 bases; unmatched junction bases: 7. CDR3 length: 14 amino acids. Germline V CDR1 and CDR2: MGHRA, YSYEKL. The CDR3 DNA follows: TGCGCCAGCAGCGCGACAGGGCGAGGCTACGAGCAGTACTTC. Translation gives CASSATGRGYEQYF.

V gene TRBV5-1 combines with J gene TRBJ2-3; maybe TRBD2 (5 bases). The CDR3 has 16 amino acids. From germline, CDR1 is SGHRS and CDR2 YFSETQ. V lost 0 bases, J lost 2 bases, and 13 bases lay in between. CDR3 DNA: TGCGCCAGCAGCTTGGCTCAGCAGCGGTACACAGATACGCAGTATTTT. As protein: CASSLAQQRYTDTQYF.

V is TRBV2 and J is TRBJ1-1; no reliable D call. Germline assignment: CDR1 SNHLY and CDR2 FYNNEI. The CDR3 has 11 amino acids. Deletions cut 7 bases from V and 8 bases from J, with 11 bases between. This CDR3 reads CASTASLEAFF. CDR3 nucleotides: TGTGCCAGCACGGCCTCCCTAGAAGCTTTCTTT.

The chain uses TRBV27 and TRBJ2-5, with TRBD2 matching 13 bases. The V and J ends lost 5 bases and 4 bases, in that order; junction bases with no gene match: 7. The germline V gene encodes CDR1 MNHEY and CDR2 SMNVEV (reference sequence). CDR3 size: 16 residues. CDR3 DNA: TGTGCCAGCAGTGACGGACTAGCGGGAGTGGGAGAGACCCAGTACTTC. Its translation is CASSDGLAGVGETQYF.

The V call is TRBV5-4, the J call TRBJ1-1, with D possibly being TRBD1 (6 bases). V was pared by 3 bases and J by 5 bases, with 14 bases between. The germline gives CDR1 SGHNT, CDR2 YYREEE (reference sequence). The CDR3 length is 14 residues. This chain's CDR3 is CASSSGGFRTEAFF. The DNA for the CDR3 is TGTGCCAGCAGCTCGGGGGGCTTTAGAACTGAAGCTTTCTTT.

The chain has TRBV7-3 and TRBJ2-5, with D possibly matching TRBD2 (5 bases). This CDR3 is 13 amino acids long. V dropped 6 bases and J dropped 5 bases, with 13 bases sitting between them. Germline V gene lookup returns CDR1 SGHTA and CDR2 FQGTGA. CDR3 DNA: TGTGCCAGCAGTCTACGTCCGGGGGAGACCCAGTACTTC. Its translation: CASSLRPGETQYF.

V usage is TRBV2 and J usage is TRBJ2-3; D possibly uses TRBD1 or TRBD2 (5 bases each). The V gene's germline CDR1 is SNHLY and CDR2 FYNNEI. The V gene lost 5 bases and the J gene lost 0 bases, with 15 bases spanning the gap. The length of the CDR3 is 16 residues. The CDR3 nucleotides are TGTGCCAGCAGTCCTACCGGGACCCCTAGCACAGATACGCAGTATTTT. Residues: CASSPTGTPSTDTQYF.

This clone appeared a few times. The genes are TRBV6-5 and TRBJ1-5; possible D gene TRBD1, 6 bases. From germline, CDR1 is MNHEY and CDR2 SVGAGI. The CDR3 is 13 amino acids. V lost 4 bases and J 6 bases, leaving 10 bases between the germline ends. CDR3 coding DNA: TGTGCCAGCAGTTCAAACAGGGTTCAGCCCCAGCATTTT. Its protein product is CASSSNRVQPQHF.

The J gene is TRBJ2-2, the V gene TRBV29-1, with D unresolved. The CDR3 consists of 13 residues. The germline V gene encodes CDR1 SQVTM and CDR2 ANQGSEA. V lost 7 bases, J lost 7 bases, and 16 bases lay in between. This CDR3 reads CSGKYSSVGELFF. In DNA form, the CDR3 reads TGCAGCGGTAAATATAGTAGTGTCGGGGAGCTGTTTTTT.

The chain employs TRBV5-1 and TRBJ2-7; D assignment may be TRBD1 or TRBD2 (5 bases each). The germline V and J ends were trimmed by 2 bases and 1 base, with 13 bases remaining between them. This CDR3 region has 15 residues. Germline CDR1 reads SGHRS; CDR2 reads YFSETQ. CDR3 loop: CASSFNGAGSYEQYF. CDR3 bases: TGCGCCAGCAGCTTTAACGGGGCAGGGTCCTACGAGCAGTACTTC. Full variable domain (remainder filled in from reference TRBV5-1 and TRBJ2-7): KAGVTQTPRYLIKTRGQQVTLSCSPISGHRSVSWYQQTPGQGLQFLFEYFSETQRNKGNFPGRFSGRQFSNSRSEMNVSTLELGDSALYLCASSFNGAGSYEQYFGPGTRLTVT.

The CDR3 nucleotides are TGCAGCGTTGACTTCGGACGGACTCCATGGGAGGAGCAGTTCTTC. This gives the protein CSVDFGRTPWEEQFF. The chain employs TRBV29-1 and TRBJ2-1, with a weak D call TRBD2 (5 bases). Germline loops: CDR1 SQVTM, CDR2 ANQGSEA. V lost 3 bases and J lost 10, with 22 bases in between. This CDR3 comprises 15 residues.

The chain links TRBV11-2 to TRBJ2-1; 7 bases fit TRBD2. V lost 3 bases, J lost 2 bases, and 16 bases stayed unmatched. CDR1 is SGHAT and CDR2 is FQNNGV in the germline V gene. CDR3 length: 19 residues. CDR3: CASSFKRGGGSRPYNEQFF. CDR3 DNA sequence: TGTGCCAGCAGCTTCAAGCGCGGGGGAGGGAGTCGTCCCTACAATGAGCAGTTCTTC.

The chain employs TRBV6-5 and TRBJ2-2, with TRBD1 identical over 9 bases. The CDR3 has 16 amino acids. The ends lost 4 bases at V and 2 bases at J; junction bases unmatched: 5. In germline, CDR1 is MNHEY, CDR2 SVGAGI. The CDR3 region is CASSSGQGPNTGELFF. CDR3 bases: TGTGCCAGCAGTTCGGGACAGGGCCCCAACACCGGGGAGCTGTTTTTT.

The chain uses TRBV7-3 and TRBJ1-1; no clear D. V lost 1 base to trimming and J lost 1 base, with 10 bases between them. CDR1 is SGHTA, CDR2 FQGTGA, per germline. The CDR3 contains 15 residues. CDR3 sequence (DNA): TGTGCCAGCAGCTTAATGGCAGGCGGGAACACTGAAGCTTTCTTT. Its translation: CASSLMAGGNTEAFF.

V gene TRBV27 combines with J gene TRBJ1-1; 8 bases are a match to TRBD1. The CDR3 is 16 residues long. Trimming took 5 bases from V and 2 from J; bases not matched to a gene: 10. Germline CDR1 MNHEY, CDR2 SMNVEV (reference sequence). The CDR3 loop reads CASSPRGDRRNTEAFF. CDR3 nucleotide sequence: TGTGCCAGCAGTCCTAGGGGGGACAGGCGAAACACTGAAGCTTTCTTT.

The CDR3 protein is CSVARPGDNTYEQYF. The CDR3 DNA follows: TGCAGCGTTGCCCGGCCCGGGGACAACACCTACGAGCAGTACTTC. J is TRBJ2-7 and V is TRBV29-1; TRBD1 is a possible D gene (6 bases). Trimming pared 4 bases from V and 2 bases from J, leaving 18 bases between. Looked up from germline, CDR1 is SQVTM and CDR2 is ANQGSEA. This CDR3 contains 15 residues.